This T cell receptor beta chain was sequenced during a study of low-dose radiotherapy and immunotherapy resistance in tumors. At the level of the study: Doses of 0.5 Gy per fraction every 2 weeks, totaling 6.5 Gy, went to Cohort 1. Intravenous ipilimumab 1 mg/kg every six weeks was given with nivolumab 240 mg every two weeks.

The sample holds many counts of this clonotype. Trimming left V 5 bases short and J 3 bases short, with 13 bases between. Looked up from germline, CDR1 is MDHEN and CDR2 is SYDVKM. The CDR3 contains 14 residues. First-strand cDNA used TRAV- and TRBV-specific primers, covering alpha and beta chains. TCRs were put through 20 PCR cycles of amplification with Phusion. A constant-region primer and the V-primer adapter served as the primer pair. mRNA isolates were amplified via in vitro transcription. TCRdb ran MiXCR on the reads and lists one entry per CDR3 protein. The sample carries some 88,000 distinct CDR3 sequences, 9.4% recorded once. Sample time point: before trial treatment. Donors received a regimen that comprised nivolumab, ipilimumab, aspirin, low-dose cyclophosphamide and low-dose radiotherapy.

The genes are TRBV28 and TRBJ2-5; the D gene is possibly TRBD1 (6 bases). The source of this sequence is a male donor with prostate cancer. Sample: PBMCs, taken before treatment. The CDR3 region has the DNA TGTGCCAGCAGTCTAGCAGGGGTAGAAGAGACCCAGTACTTC. Its translation is CASSLAGVEETQYF.